The 32 T cell receptor beta chains in this list originate from one sample, sequenced in a study of PD-1 blockade in classical Hodgkin lymphoma (TCRdb year 2020). The sample's time point label is to be understood as: cycle 4 day 1 (C4D1), after less than 7 weeks of nivolumab. Relapse after autologous stem cell transplantation had occurred in all trial patients, and cohorts A, B and C were distinguished by prior brentuximab vedotin exposure. CD4+ T cells were purified from thawed PBMCs by magnetic negative selection with a Miltenyi CD4+ T cell isolation kit. Libraries were prepared through the immunoSEQ multiplex PCR assay. Imported from immuneACCESS, the table was reduced by TCRdb to in-frame sequences with V and J called. These copies leave out some clones; in studies compared against another copy, an unresolved V gene accounts for under half, and the cause of the remainder is not known. The sample table shows tens of thousands of clones, and around four fifths are seen once. The ten most abundant clones make up 0.65% to 0.95% of the sample.

The sequenced sample was CD4+ T cells from blood, obtained before the fourth cycle of nivolumab. The receptors come from a human donor with classical Hodgkin lymphoma.

The rearrangement uses TRBV30 and TRBJ1-1, with unresolved D. Germline CDR1 and CDR2: GTSNPN and SVGIG (reference sequence). Trimming removed 2 bases from V and 1 base from J, with 11 bases in between. The length of the CDR3 is 14 residues. This CDR3 reads CAWSFPRKNTEAFF. CDR3 coding DNA: TGTGCCTGGAGTTTCCCGCGAAAGAACACTGAAGCTTTCTTT.

The chain is built from TRBV4-2 and TRBJ2-4; D unclear. Germline assignment: CDR1 LGHNA and CDR2 YNFKEQ. The CDR3 runs 13 residues. Trimming removed 0 bases from V and 13 bases from J, with 13 bases in between. The DNA for the CDR3 is TGTGCCAGCAGCCAAGACCAGACTGGTCTGCAGTACTTC. It yields the protein CASSQDQTGLQYF.

The rearrangement joins TRBV2 to TRBJ2-5; tentative D call: TRBD1 (6 bases). The V and J ends lost 5 bases and 5 bases respectively, with 15 bases between them. Germline CDR1 reads SNHLY; CDR2 reads FYNNEI. The CDR3 runs 14 residues. CDR3 in DNA: TGTGCCAGCAGTACCCAAAGGACAGCCGAGACCCAGTACTTC. Translated, it gives CASSTQRTAETQYF.

This clone is a singleton in its sample. This chain connects TRBV19 to TRBJ2-3; 11 bases are shared with TRBD2. After removal of 3 bases from V and 7 bases from J, the junction contained 6 bases not matched to a gene. Germline loops: CDR1 LNHDA, CDR2 SQIVND (reference sequence). There are 15 residues in the CDR3. The CDR3 region is CASSIASGGRNTQYF. CDR3 nucleotide sequence: TGTGCCAGTAGTATTGCTAGCGGGGGGAGGAATACGCAGTATTTT.

This chain connects TRBV7-3 to TRBJ1-6; TRBD1 matches at 7 bases. The CDR3 loop spans 14 amino acids. V trimming: 4 bases; J trimming: 8 bases; junction bases outside the gene matches: 5. CDR1 is SGHTA, CDR2 FQGTGA, per germline. The CDR3 is CASSSGTDYSPLHF. In DNA, the CDR3 is TGTGCCAGCAGCTCCGGGACAGATTATTCACCCCTCCACTTT.

CDR3 amino acids: CASSQEGLVVYRFF. CDR3 nucleotides: TGCGCCAGCAGCCAAGAGGGCCTAGTAGTTTACCGGTTCTTC. The chain carries TRBV4-1 and TRBJ2-1; D call uncertain. The V end lost 0 bases, the J end lost 15 bases, and 18 bases lay between the germline ends. The germline CDR1 and CDR2 sequences are MGHRA and YSYEKL. This CDR3 is 14 amino acids long.

The chain links TRBV7-2 to TRBJ1-4; 7 positions agree with TRBD1. The CDR3 contains 14 residues. V was clipped by 4 bases and J by 5 bases; unmatched bases: 4. Germline V CDR1 and CDR2: SGHTA, FQGNSA. The CDR3: CASSWRGQNEKLFF. For the CDR3, the DNA is TGTGCCAGCAGCTGGAGGGGGCAGAATGAAAAACTGTTTTTT.

This chain connects TRBV6-5 to TRBJ2-2; D possibly corresponds to TRBD2 (5 bases). The germline CDR1 and CDR2 sequences are MNHEY and SVGAGI. The V end lost 5 bases, the J end lost 1 base, and 11 bases lay between the germline ends. The CDR3 spans 15 residues. In DNA form, the CDR3 reads TGTGCCAGCAGTCGAACTAGAAAGAACACCGGGGAGCTGTTTTTT. It encodes CASSRTRKNTGELFF.

The DNA for the CDR3 is TGCGCCAGCAGCTTTGGGGGATTAAGCACTGAAGCTTTCTTT. Its translation is CASSFGGLSTEAFF. The gene calls are TRBV5-1 and TRBJ1-1; tentatively, D is TRBD1 (5 bases). Trimming removed 2 bases from V and 4 bases from J, with 12 bases in between. Germline V lookup: CDR1 SGHRS, CDR2 YFSETQ. This CDR3 is built from 14 residues. The full variable domain, completed using reference TRBV5-1 and TRBJ1-1, is KAGVTQTPRYLIKTRGQQVTLSCSPISGHRSVSWYQQTPGQGLQFLFEYFSETQRNKGNFPGRFSGRQFSNSRSEMNVSTLELGDSALYLCASSFGGLSTEAFFGQGTRLTVV.

V is TRBV4-3 and J is TRBJ1-2; no firm D call. V dropped 0 bases and J dropped 2 bases, with 7 bases sitting between them. The CDR3 consists of 14 residues. Looked up from germline, CDR1 is LGHNA and CDR2 is YSLEER. The CDR3 loop is CASSQESRNYGYTF. DNA of the CDR3: TGCGCCAGCAGCCAAGAATCACGGAACTATGGCTACACCTTC.

This sequence joins TRBV4-2 and TRBJ2-5; 9 bases match TRBD2. The germline V gene encodes CDR1 LGHNA and CDR2 YNFKEQ. J was trimmed by 2 bases and V by 1 base; bases with no gene match: 5. The CDR3 contains 16 residues. CDR3 coding DNA: TGTGCCAGCAGCCAAGTCCCTAGCGGGGTTCAAGAGACCCAGTACTTC. This codes for CASSQVPSGVQETQYF.

This clone was observed a single time. V usage is TRBV30 and J usage is TRBJ2-7; perhaps TRBD2 as D (5 bases). Per the germline V gene, CDR1 is GTSNPN and CDR2 is SVGIG (reference sequence). V was pared by 4 bases and J by 2 bases, with 15 bases between. This CDR3 contains 14 residues. This chain's CDR3 is CAWNRRLGTYEQYF. The CDR3 DNA follows: TGTGCCTGGAACCGGAGGCTGGGGACCTACGAGCAGTACTTC.

V usage is TRBV25-1 and J usage is TRBJ1-1; tentatively, D is TRBD1 (5 bases). V was cut by 3 bases and J by 5 bases, with 13 bases left in between. CDR3 size: 14 residues. Looked up from germline, CDR1 is MGHDK and CDR2 is SYGVNS. The CDR3 nucleotides are TGTGCCAGCAGTGATTGGGGTGGGGGGACTGAAGCTTTCTTT. Protein: CASSDWGGGTEAFF.

The rearrangement links TRBV19 to TRBJ1-1, with a tentative D call TRBD1 (5 bases). The ends were cut back, 5 bases at V and 6 bases at J, with 16 bases in the middle. The CDR3 length is 14 residues. CDR1 LNHDA and CDR2 SQIVND come from the germline V gene (reference sequence). CDR3 bases: TGTGCCAGTAGTGAGTCTTCGGGGGACCCTGAAGCTTTCTTT. Residues: CASSESSGDPEAFF.

This clone was observed a single time. The rearrangement links TRBV29-1 to TRBJ1-1; unclear D gene. Trimming took off 5 bases at V and 1 base at J, with 14 bases between the two ends. The CDR3 is made up of 14 amino acids. Germline V lookup: CDR1 SQVTM, CDR2 ANQGSEA. The CDR3 loop is CSVPKLPTNTEAFF. CDR3 coding DNA: TGCAGCGTTCCAAAATTGCCCACGAACACTGAAGCTTTCTTT.

Here the CDR3 reads CASSPQGATEAFF. As DNA, the CDR3 is TGTGCCAGCTCACCCCAGGGGGCTACTGAAGCTTTCTTT. The J gene is TRBJ1-1, the V gene TRBV18; TRBD1 matches at 8 bases. The V segment lost 3 bases and the J segment 5 bases; nucleotides outside the gene matches: 2. The V gene's germline CDR1 is KGHSH and CDR2 LQKENI. The CDR3 totals 13 residues.

V usage is TRBV10-1 and J usage is TRBJ2-7; D is perhaps TRBD1 (5 bases). CDR3 length equals 12 residues. Between the trimmed V and J ends, which lost 5 bases and 3 bases, there was a span of 8 bases. CDR1 is WNHNN and CDR2 is SYGVQD in the germline V gene (reference sequence). The CDR3: CASSQDSYEQYF. The CDR3 DNA reads as TGCGCCAGCAGTCAAGACAGCTACGAGCAGTACTTC.

This clone was seen a few times. V gene TRBV2 combines with J gene TRBJ1-3; D not resolved. The CDR3 extends over 16 amino acids. The V end lost 5 bases, the J end lost 0 bases, and 14 bases lay between the germline ends. Germline CDR1 SNHLY, CDR2 FYNNEI. CDR3 bases: TGTGCCAGCAGTCTTAACGGATTGGCCTCTGGAAACACCATATATTTT. It is translated as CASSLNGLASGNTIYF.

This chain connects TRBV7-8 to TRBJ1-5; unclear D gene. V was clipped by 5 bases and J by 0 bases, with 14 bases between them. Germline V gene data show CDR1 as SGHVS and CDR2 as FQNEAQ. The CDR3 extends over 16 amino acids. The CDR3 DNA sequence: TGTGCCAGCAGCCCGGTCCGCCCCTATAGCAATCAGCCCCAGCATTTT. It encodes CASSPVRPYSNQPQHF.

The J gene is TRBJ1-2, the V gene TRBV6-6; the D is unclear. Trimming removed 6 bases from V and 3 bases from J, with 14 bases in between. This CDR3 has 14 residues. Germline loops: CDR1 MNHNY, CDR2 SVGAGI (reference sequence). In nucleotides, the CDR3 is TGTGCCAGCAGCTACGAAGGGTCTTACTATGGCTACACCTTC. It encodes CASSYEGSYYGYTF.

The chain has TRBV6-5 and TRBJ2-1; 9 positions match TRBD2. V was pared by 4 bases and J by 7 bases, with 5 bases of the junction left unmatched. This CDR3 comprises 14 residues. Germline-derived CDR1 and CDR2 are MNHEY and SVGAGI. DNA for the CDR3: TGTGCCAGCAGTTCGAGCGGGGGGTGGAATGAGCAGTTCTTC. Its translation is CASSSSGGWNEQFF.

The chain recombines TRBV30 with TRBJ2-5; 11 bases align to TRBD2. The CDR3 spans 15 residues. Looked up from germline, CDR1 is GTSNPN and CDR2 is SVGIG (reference sequence). The junction had 2 bases not matched to a gene; V was cut back by 0 bases and J by 2 bases. This CDR3 reads CAWSVLAGVQETQYF. Here the CDR3 DNA reads TGTGCCTGGAGTGTACTAGCGGGGGTTCAAGAGACCCAGTACTTC.

This clone was counted a single time. The CDR3 loop reads CASSRNLNRGQTEAFF. The DNA of the CDR3 is TGCGCCAGCAGCCGAAACCTAAACAGGGGGCAGACTGAAGCTTTCTTT. V is TRBV5-1 and J is TRBJ1-1; 9 nucleotides agree with TRBD1. V lost 4 bases, J lost 5 bases, and 12 bases stayed unmatched. This CDR3 spans 16 amino acids. Germline V CDR1 and CDR2: SGHRS, YFSETQ. Based on the CDR3 plus reference TRBV5-1 and TRBJ1-1, the full variable domain is KAGVTQTPRYLIKTRGQQVTLSCSPISGHRSVSWYQQTPGQGLQFLFEYFSETQRNKGNFPGRFSGRQFSNSRSEMNVSTLELGDSALYLCASSRNLNRGQTEAFFGQGTRLTVV.

The V call is TRBV6-1, the J call TRBJ2-3, with unresolved D. V shed 1 base and J shed 6 bases, with 11 bases lying between them. CDR3 length: 14 residues. CDR1 is MNHNS and CDR2 is SASEGT in the germline V gene. The CDR3 DNA reads as TGTGCCAGCAGTGAAGGCTTTGCCAGCGATACGCAGTATTTT. Protein sequence: CASSEGFASDTQYF.

The genes are TRBV5-1 and TRBJ2-7; 8 bases fit TRBD2. V dropped 5 bases and J dropped 4; count of bases not matched to a gene: 11. CDR3 length: 15 amino acids. Per germline, CDR1 SGHRS and CDR2 YFSETQ. For the CDR3, the DNA is TGCGCCAGCAGTGCGTCGCGGGGGGCCGGGTACGAGCAGTACTTC. Residues: CASSASRGAGYEQYF.

The rearrangement links TRBV7-9 to TRBJ1-2, with a tentative D call TRBD1 (6 bases). Per the germline V gene, CDR1 is SEHNR and CDR2 is FQNEAQ (reference sequence). The CDR3 contains 15 residues. With 5 bases removed from V and 4 bases from J, the gap between germline ends came to 17 bases. CDR3 bases: TGTGCCAGCAGCCCCCTCGGGGGCATTGGCTATGGCTACACCTTC. Residues: CASSPLGGIGYGYTF.

This clone showed up just a few times. The chain uses TRBV5-4 and TRBJ1-4; TRBD1 aligns across 8 bases. This CDR3 has 16 residues. Germline V gene sequence: CDR1 SGHNT, CDR2 YYREEE (reference sequence). The V segment lost 0 bases and the J segment 7 bases; nucleotides outside the gene matches: 8. CDR3 sequence reads: CASSLAPGQGSEKLFF. The CDR3 DNA is TGTGCCAGCAGCTTGGCCCCTGGACAGGGCAGTGAAAAACTGTTTTTT. The full variable domain, in which reference TRBV5-4 and TRBJ1-4 provide the parts outside the CDR3, is ETGVTQSPTHLIKTRGQQVTLRCSSQSGHNTVSWYQQALGQGPQFIFQYYREEENGRGNFPPRFSGLQFPNYSSELNVNALELDDSALYLCASSLAPGQGSEKLFFGSGTQLSVL.

The genes are TRBV30 and TRBJ2-2; perhaps TRBD1 as D (5 bases). V lost 3 bases to trimming and J lost 9 bases, with 14 bases between them. Germline V gene lookup returns CDR1 GTSNPN and CDR2 SVGIG (reference sequence). This CDR3 is 13 amino acids long. CDR3 sequence: CAWRTDLTWELFF. The CDR3 DNA sequence: TGTGCCTGGAGGACAGACCTGACCTGGGAGCTGTTTTTT.

This rearrangement joins TRBV28 to TRBJ1-1; D is uncertain. V gave up 7 bases and J gave up 11 bases, with 23 bases separating them. The CDR3 sequence is 14 residues long. Germline assignment: CDR1 MDHEN and CDR2 SYDVKM. The CDR3 sequence is CASTGQNPAGEAFF. The CDR3 bases are TGTGCCAGCACGGGTCAGAACCCCGCAGGAGAGGCTTTCTTT.

The chain uses TRBV10-2 and TRBJ2-2, with 9 bases identical to TRBD1. After removal of 0 bases from V and 1 base from J, the junction contained 6 bases not matched to a gene. This CDR3 contains 18 residues. Germline V gene lookup returns CDR1 WSHSY and CDR2 SAAADI. The CDR3 DNA follows: TGCGCCAGCAGTGAGTCGTTCTTGGGACAGGGGAACACCGGGGAGCTGTTTTTT. It specifies CASSESFLGQGNTGELFF.

The gene calls are TRBV19 and TRBJ1-5; 8 bases are a match to TRBD1. The CDR3 length is 16 residues. Germline V CDR1 and CDR2: LNHDA, SQIVND (reference sequence). V lost 0 bases, J lost 6 bases, and 7 bases stayed unmatched. The CDR3 sequence: CASSIDSAGGGQPQHF. The CDR3 nucleotides are TGTGCCAGTAGTATAGATAGCGCAGGGGGCGGTCAGCCCCAGCATTTT.

The V gene is TRBV27, the J gene TRBJ1-1; D gene ambiguous. The CDR3 has 15 amino acids. Trimming took off 2 bases at V and 1 base at J, with 11 bases between the two ends. Looked up from germline, CDR1 is MNHEY and CDR2 is SMNVEV (reference sequence). For the CDR3, the DNA is TGTGCCAGCAGTTTAGGGAGCTGGGGGAACACTGAAGCTTTCTTT. Protein sequence: CASSLGSWGNTEAFF.